The next 10 T cell receptor beta chains were all read from a single sample in a study of blood T cell repertoires in COVID-19. Only in-frame clones appear in the TCRdb table, and some are missing; sequencing was by immunoSEQ multiplex PCR. The profile shows about 190,000 clones, approximately 80% of them singletons. Sample: peripheral blood. Receptors were obtained from a human donor in a cohort sampled during active COVID-19.

This sequence joins TRBV9 and TRBJ1-2, with D unresolved. V shed 0 bases and J shed 0 bases, with 18 bases lying between them. The CDR3 extends over 18 amino acids. Germline V CDR1 and CDR2: SGDLS, YYNGEE. The CDR3 protein is CASSVALEGWATNYGYTF. CDR3 nucleotide sequence: TGTGCCAGCAGCGTAGCTCTTGAGGGTTGGGCGACTAACTATGGCTACACCTTC.

The chain combines TRBV9 with TRBJ1-2; no reliable D call. CDR1 is SGDLS, CDR2 YYNGEE, per germline. V was clipped by 0 bases and J by 7 bases, with 22 bases between them. The CDR3 is 17 residues long. CDR3 sequence: CASSVALSVADSVGYTF. The DNA of the CDR3 is TGTGCCAGCAGCGTAGCGCTGAGCGTGGCGGATTCGGTTGGCTACACCTTC.

This clone was recorded only once. The chain recombines TRBV19 with TRBJ1-1; D is perhaps TRBD1 (6 bases). Looked up from germline, CDR1 is LNHDA and CDR2 is SQIVND (reference sequence). CDR3 size: 15 residues. Trimming removed 5 bases at V and 4 bases at J, with 17 bases between. CDR3 sequence (DNA): TGTGCCAGTAGTTTGGAGAGTACAGGGCTCACTGAAGCTTTCTTT. This sequence encodes CASSLESTGLTEAFF.

The chain links TRBV27 to TRBJ1-5; 8 nucleotides align to TRBD1. The CDR3 consists of 16 residues. The germline V gene encodes CDR1 MNHEY and CDR2 SMNVEV (reference sequence). The ends lost 3 bases at V and 0 bases at J; junction bases unmatched: 4. CDR3 nucleotides: TGTGCCAGCAGTTTTACAGGGGGTAATAGCAATCAGCCCCAGCATTTT. It encodes CASSFTGGNSNQPQHF.

The chain combines TRBV28 with TRBJ2-7; tentative D call: TRBD2 (5 bases). CDR1 is MDHEN, CDR2 SYDVKM, per germline. Trimming took off 4 bases at V and 3 bases at J, with 10 bases between the two ends. The CDR3 sequence is 13 residues long. CDR3: CASSSSGYYEQYF. The CDR3 nucleotides are TGTGCCAGCAGTTCGTCGGGATACTACGAGCAGTACTTC.

This clone was counted once. The chain carries TRBV6-1 and TRBJ1-5; TRBD1 agrees at 10 bases. CDR1 MNHNS and CDR2 SASEGT come from the germline V gene. The V gene end was trimmed by 4 bases and the J gene end by 2 bases; junction bases not matched to a gene: 5. The CDR3 consists of 16 residues. Here the CDR3 reads CASSVGQGMGNQPQHF. DNA for the CDR3: TGTGCCAGCAGTGTGGGACAGGGGATGGGCAATCAGCCCCAGCATTTT.

The chain recombines TRBV7-2 with TRBJ1-1; D is perhaps TRBD1 (6 bases). Germline CDR1 is SGHTA and CDR2 is FQGNSA. V dropped 5 bases and J dropped 1 base, with 17 bases sitting between them. The CDR3 runs to 16 residues. CDR3 loop: CASSRMRGAGNTEAFF. The CDR3 nucleotides are TGTGCCAGCAGCCGGATGCGGGGGGCAGGGAACACTGAAGCTTTCTTT.

The rearrangement joins TRBV5-1 to TRBJ1-1, with a tentative D call TRBD1 (5 bases). V was clipped by 3 bases and J by 1 base, with 13 bases between them. The CDR3 extends over 15 amino acids. CDR1 is SGHRS, CDR2 YFSETQ, per germline. CDR3 protein: CASSSTGVGNTEAFF. The CDR3 DNA reads as TGCGCCAGCAGCTCTACGGGGGTTGGGAACACTGAAGCTTTCTTT.

The chain couples TRBV9 to TRBJ2-5, with unresolved D. Germline V gives CDR1 SGDLS, CDR2 YYNGEE. The CDR3 is made up of 15 amino acids. V lost 3 bases, J lost 0 bases, and 12 bases lay in between. CDR3 loop: CASSGGGWDQETQYF. CDR3 nucleotide sequence: TGTGCCAGCAGCGGAGGTGGGTGGGACCAAGAGACCCAGTACTTC.

This sequence joins TRBV5-1 and TRBJ2-1; weak D call: TRBD2 (5 bases). CDR1 and CDR2 (germline): SGHRS, YFSETQ. Deletions cut 0 bases from V and 2 bases from J, with 9 bases between. The CDR3 is 15 amino acids. As DNA, the CDR3 is TGCGCCAGCAGCTTGGTCGGGAACACCTACAATGAGCAGTTCTTC. Its protein is CASSLVGNTYNEQFF.